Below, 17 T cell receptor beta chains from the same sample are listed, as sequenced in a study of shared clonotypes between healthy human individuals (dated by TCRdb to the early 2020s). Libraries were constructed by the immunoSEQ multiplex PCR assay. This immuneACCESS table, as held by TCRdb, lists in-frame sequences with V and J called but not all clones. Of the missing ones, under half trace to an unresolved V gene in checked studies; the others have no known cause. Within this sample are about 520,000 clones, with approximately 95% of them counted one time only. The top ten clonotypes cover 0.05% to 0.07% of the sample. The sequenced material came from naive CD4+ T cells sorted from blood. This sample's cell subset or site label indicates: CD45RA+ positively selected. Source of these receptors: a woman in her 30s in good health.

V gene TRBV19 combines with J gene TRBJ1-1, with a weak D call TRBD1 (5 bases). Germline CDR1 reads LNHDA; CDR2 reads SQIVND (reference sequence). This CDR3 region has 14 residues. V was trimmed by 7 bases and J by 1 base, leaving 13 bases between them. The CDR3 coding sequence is TGTGCCAGTACCCCTACAACAGGGAACACTGAAGCTTTCTTT. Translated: CASTPTTGNTEAFF.

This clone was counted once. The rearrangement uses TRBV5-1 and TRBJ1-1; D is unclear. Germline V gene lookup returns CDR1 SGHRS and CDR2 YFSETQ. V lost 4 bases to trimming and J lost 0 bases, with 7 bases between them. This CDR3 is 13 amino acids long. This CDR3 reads CASSPSVNTEAFF. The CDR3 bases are TGCGCCAGCAGCCCCAGCGTGAACACTGAAGCTTTCTTT. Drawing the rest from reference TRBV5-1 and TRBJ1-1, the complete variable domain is KAGVTQTPRYLIKTRGQQVTLSCSPISGHRSVSWYQQTPGQGLQFLFEYFSETQRNKGNFPGRFSGRQFSNSRSEMNVSTLELGDSALYLCASSPSVNTEAFFGQGTRLTVV.

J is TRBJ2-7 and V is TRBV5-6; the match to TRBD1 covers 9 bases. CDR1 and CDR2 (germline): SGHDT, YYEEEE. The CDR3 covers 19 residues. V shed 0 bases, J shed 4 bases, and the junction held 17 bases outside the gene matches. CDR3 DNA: TGTGCCAGCAGCTTGGTAACAGGGGGCTTTGTACGGACGCGGTACGAGCAGTACTTC. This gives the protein CASSLVTGGFVRTRYEQYF.

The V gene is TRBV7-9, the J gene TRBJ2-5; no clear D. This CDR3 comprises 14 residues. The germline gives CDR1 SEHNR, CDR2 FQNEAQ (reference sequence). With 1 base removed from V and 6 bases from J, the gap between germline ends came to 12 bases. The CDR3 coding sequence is TGTGCCAGCAGCTTAGGGCGCGGAAAAAAGACCCAGTACTTC. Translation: CASSLGRGKKTQYF.

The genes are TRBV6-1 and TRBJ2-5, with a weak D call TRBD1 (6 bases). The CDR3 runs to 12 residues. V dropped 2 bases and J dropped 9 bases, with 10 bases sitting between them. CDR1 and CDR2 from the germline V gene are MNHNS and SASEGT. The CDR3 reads CASSEQGSAQYF. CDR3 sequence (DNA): TGTGCCAGCAGTGAACAGGGGTCGGCCCAGTACTTC.

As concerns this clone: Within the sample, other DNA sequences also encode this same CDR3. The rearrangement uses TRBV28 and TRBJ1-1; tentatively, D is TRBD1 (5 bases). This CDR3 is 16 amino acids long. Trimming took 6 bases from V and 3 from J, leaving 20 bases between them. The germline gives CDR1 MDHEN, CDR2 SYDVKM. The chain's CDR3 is CASSEGQGVGDTEAFF. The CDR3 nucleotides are TGTGCCAGCAGCGAGGGGCAGGGAGTCGGCGACACTGAAGCTTTCTTT.

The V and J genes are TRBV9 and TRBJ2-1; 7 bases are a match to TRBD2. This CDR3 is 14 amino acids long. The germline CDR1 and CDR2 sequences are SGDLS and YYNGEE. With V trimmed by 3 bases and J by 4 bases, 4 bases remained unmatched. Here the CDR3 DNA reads TGTGCCAGCAGCGCGGGGGGACTTTACAATGAGCAGTTCTTC. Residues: CASSAGGLYNEQFF.

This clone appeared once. The CDR3 DNA follows: TGCGCCAGCAGCTTGCGGGCAGAGGGACCCTACGAGCAGTACTTC. Amino acids: CASSLRAEGPYEQYF. The V gene is TRBV5-1, the J gene TRBJ2-7; the D gene could be TRBD1 or TRBD2 (5 bases each). Germline V CDR1 and CDR2: SGHRS, YFSETQ. This CDR3 spans 15 amino acids. Trimming removed 1 base from V and 2 bases from J, with 13 bases in between.

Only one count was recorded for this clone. The CDR3 DNA follows: TGTGCCAGCAGCACCCAACTAGTAGACACCGGGGAGCTGTTTTTT. Encoded protein: CASSTQLVDTGELFF. The chain couples TRBV7-3 to TRBJ2-2; D might be TRBD2 (5 bases). This CDR3 comprises 15 residues. The germline gives CDR1 SGHTA, CDR2 FQGTGA. The germline V and J ends were trimmed by 5 bases and 3 bases, with 13 bases remaining between them.

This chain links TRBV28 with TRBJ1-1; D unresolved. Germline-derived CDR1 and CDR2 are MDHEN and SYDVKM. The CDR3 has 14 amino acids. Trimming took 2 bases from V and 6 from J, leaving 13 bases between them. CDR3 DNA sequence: TGTGCCAGCAGTTTACGGTCCAACCGGGCTGAAGCTTTCTTT. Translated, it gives CASSLRSNRAEAFF.

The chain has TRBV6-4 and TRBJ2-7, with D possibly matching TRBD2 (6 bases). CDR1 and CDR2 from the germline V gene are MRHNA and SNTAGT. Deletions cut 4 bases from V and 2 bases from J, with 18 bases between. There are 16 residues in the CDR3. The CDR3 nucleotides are TGTGCCAGCAGTGGGAGGGAGGAGAAGGAGACCTACGAGCAGTACTTC. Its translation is CASSGREEKETYEQYF.

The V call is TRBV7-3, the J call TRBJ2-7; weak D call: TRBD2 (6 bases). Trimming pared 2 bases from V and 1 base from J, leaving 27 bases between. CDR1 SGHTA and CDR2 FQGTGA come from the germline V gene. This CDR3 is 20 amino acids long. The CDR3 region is CASSLHVMEGVRPLSYEQYF. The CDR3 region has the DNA TGTGCCAGCAGCTTACATGTCATGGAGGGAGTCCGACCCCTTTCCTACGAGCAGTACTTC.

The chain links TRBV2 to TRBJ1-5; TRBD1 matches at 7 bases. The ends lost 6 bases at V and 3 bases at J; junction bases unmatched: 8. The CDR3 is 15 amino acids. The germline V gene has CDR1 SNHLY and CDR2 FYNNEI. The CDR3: CASRGPGGDNQPQHF. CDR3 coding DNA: TGTGCCAGCAGGGGACCAGGGGGTGACAATCAGCCCCAGCATTTT.

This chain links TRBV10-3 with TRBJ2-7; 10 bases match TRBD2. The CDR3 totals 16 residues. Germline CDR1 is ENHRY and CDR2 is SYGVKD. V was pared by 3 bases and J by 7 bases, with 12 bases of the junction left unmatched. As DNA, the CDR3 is TGTGCCATCAGTGACTCGGGGGTTAGCGGGAGGTTTGAGCAGTACTTC. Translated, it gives CAISDSGVSGRFEQYF.

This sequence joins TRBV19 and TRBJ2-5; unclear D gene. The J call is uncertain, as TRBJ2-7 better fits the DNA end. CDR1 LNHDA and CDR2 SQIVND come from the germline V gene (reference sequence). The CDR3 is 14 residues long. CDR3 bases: TGTGCCAGTAGTATGGGTTACTCCTCCTACGAGCAGTACTTC. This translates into CASSMGYSSYEQYF.

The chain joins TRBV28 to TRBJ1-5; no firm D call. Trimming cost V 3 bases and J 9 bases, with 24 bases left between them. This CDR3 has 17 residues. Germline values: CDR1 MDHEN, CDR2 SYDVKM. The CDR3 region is CASSFGRVGDRGGPQHF. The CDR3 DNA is TGTGCCAGCAGTTTTGGTCGCGTCGGGGATCGGGGAGGGCCCCAGCATTTT.

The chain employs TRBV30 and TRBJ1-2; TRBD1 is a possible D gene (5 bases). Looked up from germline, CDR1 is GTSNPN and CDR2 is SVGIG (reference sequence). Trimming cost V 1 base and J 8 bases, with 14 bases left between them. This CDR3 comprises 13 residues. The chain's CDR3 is CAWSASTVNGYTF. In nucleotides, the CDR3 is TGTGCCTGGAGTGCTTCGACAGTTAACGGCTACACCTTC.